This T cell receptor beta chain was sequenced in a study of blood T cell repertoires in COVID-19. Study-level information: Whether acute or convalescent, the COVID-19 samples came from the United States, Italy and Spain. Sample material is recorded as cDNA or gDNA derived from T cells, B-cell-depleted T cells, or PBMCs.

The CDR3 covers 14 residues. Germline CDR1 reads SGDLS; CDR2 reads YYNGEE. Trimming left V 7 bases short and J 0 bases short, with 14 bases between. Assay: immunoSEQ multiplex PCR; the TCRdb copy retains only in-frame clones and omits some. The sample records around 120,000 clones, nearly 90% being singletons. The sequencing input was peripheral blood. The TCR originated in a woman aged 60-75 years with COVID-19, enrolled during active disease. V is TRBV9 and J is TRBJ2-7; D possibly corresponds to TRBD2 (6 bases). The CDR3 bases are TGTGCCAGCTCGAGTGCCGGGGGCTCCTACGAGCAGTACTTC. Translation gives CASSSAGGSYEQYF.